This TCR beta chain was sequenced during a study of blood T cell repertoires in COVID-19. Study summary: PBMCs, B-cell-depleted T cells, or T cells provided the cDNA or gDNA that made up the material.

Sequenced by immunoSEQ multiplex PCR; TCRdb stores in-frame clones only, minus some. The sample contains hundreds of thousands of clones, about nine tenths of which appear only once. Germline V CDR1 and CDR2: LNHDA, SQIVND (reference sequence). CDR3 length: 14 amino acids. J gave up 5 bases and V 6 bases, and 3 bases lay outside the gene matches. Allocation to cohorts depended on clinical history reported by the participants. Before they entered the study, exposed participants had met a COVID-19 case within 2 weeks. The specimen was PBMCs or T cells enriched from blood (not recorded which). The clonotype comes from a man between 45 and 60 years old who had been exposed to COVID-19. The rearrangement joins TRBV19 to TRBJ2-1; the match to TRBD2 covers 11 bases. This CDR3 is CASRGTSGDNEQFF. CDR3 nucleotides: TGTGCCAGTAGAGGGACTAGCGGTGACAATGAGCAGTTCTTC.